This TCR beta chain was recovered during a study of T cells in Graves' hyperthyroidism and ophthalmopathy. Background on the study: Any treatment followed the collection of peripheral blood at initial diagnosis.

CDR3 length: 15 residues. V gave up 6 bases and J gave up 0 bases; unmatched junction bases: 6. CDR1 and CDR2 from the germline V gene are SGHAT and FQNNGV. At least ten counts were recorded for this clonotype. Aged 18 to 65, the patients had hyperthyroidism that was newly diagnosed and had lasted under 2 months. Together with thyroid ultrasound, orbital computed tomography, serum thyroxine and TRAb, clinical symptoms were used for diagnoses. RNA transcripts yielded amplified TCR beta CDR3 regions. HTBI primers drove first-round RT-PCR of the TCR CDR3. TCRdb independently ran MiXCR on the multiplex PCR reads; one entry per CDR3 protein. The data show around 400,000 distinct CDR3 sequences, around 16% seen once.

The sequenced material came from blood. The chain recombines TRBV11-2 with TRBJ2-3, with TRBD1 identical over 7 bases. The sequence derives from a woman aged 18-29 years with Graves' hyperthyroidism that later progressed to Graves' ophthalmopathy. The CDR3 nucleotides are TGTGCCAGCAGATCGACAGGGCGAAGCACAGATACGCAGTATTTT. Amino acid sequence: CASRSTGRSTDTQYF.